This T cell receptor (beta chain) originates from a study of cytomegalovirus exposure and HLA in healthy donors. At the level of the study: The 120 or so validation repertoires used the same platform as the roughly 700 first-cohort repertoires (as reported by a later analysis). General observations from the study: The study put some 160 TCR beta chains on its list as cytomegalovirus-associated. CMV antigen specificity was confirmed in vitro for three CMV-associated chains.

This CDR3 region has 16 residues. Trimming cost V 3 bases and J 2 bases, with 15 bases left between them. The germline gives CDR1 SNHLY, CDR2 FYNNEI. Profiling relied on immunoSEQ multiplex PCR, and the TCRdb table lists in-frame clones only, not all of them. The sample includes some 270,000 clones, 80% to 90% of them seen just once. The sample holds one count of this clone. Its antigen is currently unknown. The sample taken for sequencing was PBMCs. V gene TRBV2 combines with J gene TRBJ2-3; D is possibly TRBD2 (6 bases). This TCR came from a woman under 30 in good health and CMV-seronegative. In DNA form, the CDR3 reads TGTGCCAGCAGTGAGGAGGCGGGCGGGACCACAGATACGCAGTATTTT. This codes for CASSEEAGGTTDTQYF. Looking up the rest from reference TRBV2 and TRBJ2-3 gives the full variable domain: EPEVTQTPSHQVTQMGQEVILRCVPISNHLYFYWYRQILGQKVEFLVSFYNNEISEKSEIFDDQFSVERPDGSNFTLKIRSTKLEDSAMYFCASSEEAGGTTDTQYFGPGTRLTVL.